The T cell receptor (beta chain) under discussion was sequenced for a study of blood T cell repertoires in COVID-19. The germline gives CDR1 GTSNPN, CDR2 SVGIG (reference sequence). V was pared by 0 bases and J by 7 bases, with 12 bases between. The CDR3 covers 13 residues. Libraries were prepared by immunoSEQ multiplex PCR; TCRdb keeps only in-frame clonotypes and omits some of them. Among about 270,000 clones listed, approximately 86% were seen once. The specimen was peripheral blood. The V call is TRBV30, the J call TRBJ1-2; D may be TRBD1 (5 bases). This receptor was obtained from a man in his forties with active or convalescent COVID-19. Written as DNA, the CDR3 is TGTGCCTGGAGTGTACTGGGACTCGTTGGCTACACCTTC. Protein sequence: CAWSVLGLVGYTF.